The source of this T cell receptor (beta chain) is a study of blood T cells in healthy people across ages. As for this clonotype: Its antigen is undetermined.

In germline, CDR1 is SGHTA, CDR2 FQGNSA. The V end was cut by 3 bases, the J end by 1 base, with 9 bases between. This CDR3 is 14 amino acids long. Total RNA, at least 5 micrograms per sample, was extracted from PBMCs. Alongside a J-beta primer mix, a sample-barcoded 5' primer served in a second PCR lasting roughly 6 to 11 cycles. Each CDR3 protein is one row after TCRdb ran MiXCR on the 5' RACE reads. The data contain 800,000 or so distinct CDR3 sequences, just under 25% of them seen just once; the ten biggest clones take up around 3.6%. Study-wide points: Significant beta diversity loss was already apparent by age approximately 36, declining roughly linearly. Any conclusive comparison of naive versus antigen-experienced cells was prevented by using unsorted PBMCs.

The same data also contributed to another study, on T cells of mothers and their children. That work adds: In this cohort, donors were a few healthy Caucasian mothers plus their six children.

This chain connects TRBV7-2 to TRBJ1-1, with a weak D call TRBD1 (5 bases). Material: blood. This receptor was identified in a boy between 10 and 17 years old in good health. The CDR3 region is CASSLTRENTEAFF. The CDR3, as DNA: TGTGCCAGCAGCTTGACCAGGGAGAACACTGAAGCTTTCTTT.